This T cell receptor beta chain was identified during a study of blood T cell repertoires in COVID-19. Background on the study: Both acute and convalescent COVID-19 samples were obtained from the United States, Italy and Spain. Nucleic acid was either cDNA or gDNA, and it came from T cells, B-cell-depleted T cells, or PBMCs.

The authors' processing: Cell counts per sample came from amplifying reference gene primers. Profiled with immunoSEQ multiplex PCR; TCRdb holds only in-frame clones, not every one. V and J calls plus clone size are reproduced from that table; the DNA served to infer D and trimming. The table lists about 140,000 clones, around 84% of them singletons. V lost 2 bases to trimming and J lost 4 bases; unmatched junction nucleotides: 10. Germline V gene data show CDR1 as KGHSH and CDR2 as LQKENI. The CDR3 consists of 16 residues. This TCR came from a man aged 55 to 70 with active or convalescent COVID-19. This chain uses TRBV18 with TRBJ1-2; 7 bases align to TRBD1. Sequencing used peripheral blood. The CDR3 sequence: CASSPTETGRGYGYTF. The CDR3 nucleotides are TGTGCCAGCTCACCAACAGAGACAGGGCGCGGCTATGGCTACACCTTC.